Listed below are T cell receptor beta chains from one sample, sequenced in a study of cytomegalovirus exposure and HLA in healthy donors. Measured with immunoSEQ multiplex PCR; TCRdb has only the in-frame clones, and not every one. The sample lists 120,000 or so clones, around four fifths occurring once. Input material: PBMCs. These TCRs come from a male donor in good health and CMV-seropositive. The CDR3 runs from the conserved cysteine through the conserved F or W. Part of the rows lack a size; the others show once, few, many or a class for expanded clones.

TRBV7-9	NA	TRBJ2-1	CASSLAWTSGRHEQFF
TRBV2	NA	TRBJ2-3	CASSPLQGDTQYF
TRBV2	NA	TRBJ2-1	CASSTGTLSYNEQFF
TRBV18	NA	TRBJ2-1	CASSPQTSGYYNEQFF
TRBV5-4	NA	TRBJ2-7	CASSQSPRQGRYEQYF
TRBV7-9	few	TRBJ2-7	CASSHRDRGYEQYF
TRBV28	NA	TRBJ1-1	CASSPMWGVNTEAFF
TRBV7-2	NA	TRBJ1-2	CASSLEQTGRVGGYTF
TRBV7-2	NA	TRBJ1-3	CASSLLRGSGNTIYF
TRBV7-8	NA	TRBJ2-3	CASSLVAELTDTQYF
TRBV11-3	NA	TRBJ2-1	CASSPLGGSSYNEQFF
TRBV5-6	NA	TRBJ1-6	CASSSDRLSSYNSPLHF
TRBV4-1	NA	TRBJ1-1	CASSQEPQGAKTEAFF
TRBV7-9	once	TRBJ2-7	CASSSSGTGGYEQYF
TRBV19	NA	TRBJ2-7	CASSMGEASYEQYF
TRBV5-4	NA	TRBJ1-1	CASSRDMNTEAFF
TRBV9	NA	TRBJ2-3	CASSVGGQGDTDTQYF
TRBV5-1	NA	TRBJ2-2	CASSIQGTGELFF